The 24 T cell receptor beta chains below were found in one sample sequenced in a study of control samples from healthy donors and cancer patients. This table comes from immunoSEQ multiplex PCR, and its TCRdb copy is limited to in-frame clones, with some not included. The top ten clones hold 0.55% to 0.6% of a sample with about 130,000 clones, approximately 92% of them seen once. The source material was PBMCs. The source of these receptors is a man aged 80 or over with head and neck cancer.

The genes are TRBV5-1 and TRBJ2-6; TRBD1 matches 8 bases. CDR3 size: 16 residues. Unmatched junction bases numbered 5, after V lost 4 bases and J lost 2 bases. Germline V CDR1 and CDR2: SGHRS, YFSETQ. This chain's CDR3 is CASSDPRGPGANVLTF. The CDR3 DNA sequence: TGCGCCAGCAGCGACCCCAGGGGGCCTGGGGCCAACGTCCTGACTTTC. The whole variable domain, filled in from reference TRBV5-1 and TRBJ2-6, reads KAGVTQTPRYLIKTRGQQVTLSCSPISGHRSVSWYQQTPGQGLQFLFEYFSETQRNKGNFPGRFSGRQFSNSRSEMNVSTLELGDSALYLCASSDPRGPGANVLTFGAGSRLTVL.

The chain carries TRBV18 and TRBJ2-1, with 7 nucleotides matching TRBD2. Germline loops: CDR1 KGHSH, CDR2 LQKENI. The CDR3 length is 15 residues. The trim removed 1 base at V and 2 bases at J, leaving 2 bases unmatched. The CDR3 DNA reads TGTGCCAGCTCACCACGCGGGGGTGCCTACAATGAGCAGTTCTTC. Translated: CASSPRGGAYNEQFF.

The rearrangement uses TRBV30 and TRBJ2-4; D ambiguous. Looked up from germline, CDR1 is GTSNPN and CDR2 is SVGIG (reference sequence). This CDR3 contains 14 residues. V gave up 0 bases and J gave up 0 bases, with 6 bases separating them. The CDR3 DNA is TGTGCCTGGAGTGTATCTCTAGCCAAAAACATTCAGTACTTC. Residues: CAWSVSLAKNIQYF.

The chain employs TRBV4-3 and TRBJ1-4, with D uncertain. Looked up from germline, CDR1 is LGHNA and CDR2 is YSLEER. Deletions cut 3 bases from V and 0 bases from J, with 8 bases between. CDR3 size: 15 residues. CDR3: CASSQGVATNEKLFF. CDR3 sequence (DNA): TGCGCCAGCAGCCAGGGCGTTGCAACTAATGAAAAACTGTTTTTT.

The chain has TRBV12-5 and TRBJ1-6, with D unclear. From germline, CDR1 is LGHNT and CDR2 FRNRAP. V was clipped by 7 bases and J by 10 bases, with 17 bases between them. The CDR3 has 14 residues. Written as DNA, the CDR3 is TGTGCTAGTGCCCCACCCGGGCGAGAGTCACCCCTCCACTTT. Translation: CASAPPGRESPLHF.

The chain is built from TRBV11-2 and TRBJ2-3, with 7 nucleotides matching TRBD1. CDR3 length: 14 residues. The junction had 3 bases not matched to a gene; V was cut back by 4 bases and J by 2 bases. The germline V gene encodes CDR1 SGHAT and CDR2 FQNNGV. The CDR3 here is CASSWTGLTDTQYF. CDR3 bases: TGTGCCAGCAGCTGGACAGGACTCACAGATACGCAGTATTTT.

This sequence joins TRBV6-6 and TRBJ2-1, with D perhaps TRBD2 (6 bases). Trimming stripped 0 bases from V and 0 bases from J, with 6 bases between. The CDR3 sequence is 15 residues long. Germline CDR1 reads MNHNY; CDR2 reads SVGAGI (reference sequence). DNA for the CDR3: TGTGCCAGCAGTTACTCCGGGAGCTCCTACAATGAGCAGTTCTTC. Amino acid sequence: CASSYSGSSYNEQFF.

The chain is built from TRBV19 and TRBJ2-3; D might be TRBD2 (5 bases). The CDR3 has 15 residues. Per germline, CDR1 LNHDA and CDR2 SQIVND (reference sequence). V was clipped by 4 bases and J by 3 bases, with 14 bases between them. Here the CDR3 DNA reads TGTGCCAGTAGTAAGAGGAGGTCGGGGACAGATACGCAGTATTTT. Translating it yields CASSKRRSGTDTQYF.

A remark on this clone: The sample holds other DNA sequences that translate to the same CDR3. The chain employs TRBV4-3 and TRBJ2-3; no definite D call. This CDR3 contains 14 residues. Deletions cut 0 bases from V and 3 bases from J, with 7 bases between. Germline V gives CDR1 LGHNA, CDR2 YSLEER. In DNA form, the CDR3 reads TGCGCCAGCAGCCAAGATCAAGGGACAGATACGCAGTATTTT. Amino acid sequence: CASSQDQGTDTQYF.

This clone came up once. The chain employs TRBV12-3 or TRBV12-4 and TRBJ2-3, with D hard to call. V shed 5 bases and J shed 13 bases, with 19 bases lying between them. The CDR3 totals 13 residues. CDR3 amino acids: CASSHILDGLKYF. As DNA, the CDR3 is TGTGCCAGCAGTCATATCCTAGACGGTCTCAAGTATTTT.

This chain uses TRBV29-1 with TRBJ2-7; tentatively, D is TRBD1 (5 bases). V lost 7 bases, J lost 7 bases, and 17 bases lay in between. The CDR3 is 12 amino acids. CDR1 and CDR2 (germline): SQVTM, ANQGSEA. Here the CDR3 DNA reads TGCAGCGGTGGGGCATCATCGAGGGAGCAGTACTTC. Translating it yields CSGGASSREQYF.

CDR3 sequence reads: CASSMMGQGGYGYTF. The CDR3 coding sequence is TGTGCCAGTAGTATGATGGGACAGGGGGGATATGGCTACACCTTC. The chain joins TRBV19 to TRBJ1-2; 11 bases agree with TRBD1. Per the germline V gene, CDR1 is LNHDA and CDR2 is SQIVND (reference sequence). Trimming at V came to 3 bases and at J to 5 bases, leaving 5 bases not matched to a gene. CDR3 length: 15 amino acids.

The chain links TRBV7-2 to TRBJ2-7, with D tentatively TRBD2 (5 bases). The V gene lost 1 base and the J gene lost 2 bases, with 15 bases spanning the gap. Looked up from germline, CDR1 is SGHTA and CDR2 is FQGNSA. This CDR3 has 16 residues. Written as DNA, the CDR3 is TGTGCCAGCAGCTTAGGAGGATCGGGGTCCCCCTACGAGCAGTACTTC. This translates into CASSLGGSGSPYEQYF.

The rearrangement links TRBV30 to TRBJ1-6; D not certain. With 0 bases removed from V and 7 bases from J, the gap between germline ends came to 16 bases. This CDR3 has 16 amino acids. Per germline, CDR1 GTSNPN and CDR2 SVGIG (reference sequence). CDR3 protein: CAWSVGLGTSNSPLHF. In nucleotides, the CDR3 is TGTGCCTGGAGTGTAGGTTTGGGCACCTCGAATTCACCCCTCCACTTT.

This chain uses TRBV12-3 or TRBV12-4 with TRBJ1-1; TRBD1 is a possible D gene (5 bases). The CDR3 sequence is 13 residues long. V was cut by 1 base and J by 5 bases, with 8 bases left in between. CDR3: CASSLEGSTEAFF. CDR3 in DNA: TGTGCCAGCAGTTTAGAGGGGTCGACTGAAGCTTTCTTT.

The chain employs TRBV27 and TRBJ2-5, with D unclear. Trimming cost V 0 bases and J 5 bases, with 13 bases left between them. The CDR3 is 15 amino acids. Germline loops: CDR1 MNHEY, CDR2 SMNVEV (reference sequence). CDR3 in DNA: TGTGCCAGCAGTTTATCGGCACCACTGGGGGAGACCCAGTACTTC. Residues: CASSLSAPLGETQYF.

The rearrangement uses TRBV11-3 and TRBJ2-3; the match to TRBD2 covers 11 bases. V gave up 5 bases and J gave up 5 bases; unmatched junction bases: 3. This CDR3 is built from 14 residues. Germline lookup yields CDR1 SGHNT and CDR2 YENEEA. Written as DNA, the CDR3 is TGTGCCAGCAGCCTAACTAGCGGGGGAGATACGCAGTATTTT. Translated, it gives CASSLTSGGDTQYF.

V gene TRBV7-2 combines with J gene TRBJ2-7, with D perhaps matching TRBD2 (6 bases). This CDR3 spans 16 amino acids. In germline, CDR1 is SGHTA, CDR2 FQGNSA. V dropped 2 bases and J dropped 0 bases, with 14 bases sitting between them. CDR3 sequence reads: CASSLLGGRSSYEQYF. CDR3 in DNA: TGTGCCAGCAGCTTATTGGGGGGACGGAGCTCCTACGAGCAGTACTTC.

V usage is TRBV6-5 and J usage is TRBJ2-5; D not certain. The CDR3 covers 11 residues. V was trimmed by 7 bases and J by 11 bases, leaving 14 bases between them. Germline lookup yields CDR1 MNHEY and CDR2 SVGAGI. In nucleotides, the CDR3 is TGTGCCAGCACCCTATTCGGCACTCAGTACTTC. Amino acids: CASTLFGTQYF.

The chain is built from TRBV12-3 or TRBV12-4 and TRBJ2-6; D may be TRBD1 (6 bases). Trimming took off 11 bases at V and 4 bases at J, with 12 bases between the two ends. The CDR3 contains 13 residues. The DNA of the CDR3 is TGTGCCGTCCAGGGGACCGGGGCCAACGTCCTGACTTTC. Translation: CAVQGTGANVLTF.

V is TRBV18 and J is TRBJ1-5, with 10 bases that match TRBD1. Germline CDR1 reads KGHSH; CDR2 reads LQKENI. The J segment lost 7 bases and the V segment lost 4 bases, leaving 4 bases of the junction unmatched. The length of the CDR3 is 14 residues. The CDR3 here is CASSRQGAGQPQHF. As DNA, the CDR3 is TGTGCCAGCTCACGACAGGGGGCAGGGCAGCCCCAGCATTTT.

The gene calls are TRBV6-5 and TRBJ1-5; TRBD1 matches 8 bases. Germline loops: CDR1 MNHEY, CDR2 SVGAGI. CDR3 size: 15 residues. V shed 6 bases, J shed 5 bases, and the junction held 9 bases outside the gene matches. The CDR3, as DNA: TGTGCCAGCAGATCAACAGGACAGGGATATCAGCCCCAGCATTTT. Its translation: CASRSTGQGYQPQHF.

J is TRBJ2-1 and V is TRBV5-4; 8 nucleotides match TRBD1. The V segment lost 9 bases and the J segment 3 bases; nucleotides outside the gene matches: 5. Looked up from germline, CDR1 is SGHNT and CDR2 is YYREEE (reference sequence). The CDR3 contains 13 residues. The DNA for the CDR3 is TGTGCCATTAGGACAGGGAACTACAATGAGCAGTTCTTC. Translated, it gives CAIRTGNYNEQFF.

V and J are TRBV2 and TRBJ1-2; possibly TRBD1 for D (6 bases). V lost 7 bases and J 2 bases, leaving 11 bases between the germline ends. This CDR3 spans 13 amino acids. Germline CDR1 is SNHLY and CDR2 is FYNNEI. DNA of the CDR3: TGTGCCAGCAAGAGGACAGACAACTATGGCTACACCTTC. Translated: CASKRTDNYGYTF. Variable domain in full (rest from reference TRBV2 and TRBJ1-2): EPEVTQTPSHQVTQMGQEVILRCVPISNHLYFYWYRQILGQKVEFLVSFYNNEISEKSEIFDDQFSVERPDGSNFTLKIRSTKLEDSAMYFCASKRTDNYGYTFGSGTRLTVV.